The source of this TCR beta chain is a study of T cell repertoires in cytomegalovirus infection. About the research overall: Shared public TCR beta signatures pointed to both CMV infection and a matching HLA type.

Study observations and caveats: CMV-specific HLA-C-restricted TCR beta clonotypes dominated the ex vivo response. Totalled public TCR beta family frequency picked out people who carried CMV plus the relevant HLA.

Using its own MiXCR run on the reads, TCRdb lists one record per CDR3 protein. The sample has almost 500,000 distinct CDR3 sequences, about 11% seen once. This clonotype was detected ten times or more. The antigen remains unidentified. Sequencing input: PBMCs. The receptor was isolated from a human donor in good health (CMV status not recorded). Some clones in this sample may be carry-over from other donors' samples.

CDR3 in DNA: TGTGCCAGCAGCTTAAAGGGTTCCGGGAGGGCCTACAATGAGCAGTTCTTC. This translates into CASSLKGSGRAYNEQFF. The rearrangement uses TRBV7-8 and TRBJ2-1; the match to TRBD2 covers 8 bases. The CDR3 loop spans 17 amino acids. With 2 bases clipped from V and 2 bases from J, the junction kept 8 bases outside the gene matches. CDR1 SGHVS and CDR2 FQNEAQ come from the germline V gene.